These 32 T cell receptor beta chains were all obtained from the same sample, sequenced in a study of cytomegalovirus exposure and HLA in healthy donors. Data came from immunoSEQ multiplex PCR; TCRdb stores just in-frame clones and leaves some out. The sample includes around 150,000 clones, 65% to 90% seen only once; the top ten take approximately 2.1%. The material sequenced was PBMCs. The receptor source for this set is a woman under 30 in good health and CMV-seronegative.

The V call is TRBV6-1, the J call TRBJ2-7; D unclear. The CDR3 runs to 12 residues. Between the trimmed V and J ends, which lost 10 bases and 0 bases, there was a span of 10 bases. CDR1 and CDR2 (germline): MNHNS, SASEGT. CDR3 DNA sequence: TGTGCCACCAGCGCGAGCTCCTACGAGCAGTACTTC. It is translated as CATSASSYEQYF.

The chain is built from TRBV6-1 and TRBJ2-7, with unresolved D. The CDR3 is 11 residues long. The V gene's germline CDR1 is MNHNS and CDR2 SASEGT. Trimming shortened V by 5 bases and J by 3 bases, and 5 bases separated the two germline ends. The CDR3 region is CASSTGYEQYF. In DNA, the CDR3 is TGTGCCAGCAGTACGGGCTACGAGCAGTACTTC.

The CDR3 here is CASRTGTDYYEQYF. The DNA for the CDR3 is TGCGCCAGCAGGACTGGGACAGACTACTACGAGCAGTACTTC. This sequence joins TRBV5-1 and TRBJ2-7; TRBD1 aligns across 7 bases. Germline lookup yields CDR1 SGHRS and CDR2 YFSETQ. The V segment lost 5 bases and the J segment 3 bases; nucleotides outside the gene matches: 8. This CDR3 has 14 amino acids.

The CDR3 reads CASSHRDRGEETQYF. The CDR3 region has the DNA TGTGCCAGCTCACACCGGGACAGGGGTGAGGAGACCCAGTACTTC. The chain recombines TRBV18 with TRBJ2-5, with 10 bases aligning to TRBD1. The CDR3 consists of 15 residues. V was pared by 4 bases and J by 5 bases, with 7 bases of the junction left unmatched. CDR1 and CDR2 (germline): KGHSH, LQKENI.

The chain joins TRBV7-9 to TRBJ2-1; 7 nucleotides line up with TRBD1. The V gene's germline CDR1 is SEHNR and CDR2 FQNEAQ (reference sequence). Trimming removed 4 bases from V and 7 bases from J; junction bases left unmatched: 4. This CDR3 spans 13 amino acids. CDR3 DNA: TGTGCCAGCAGCTGGCAGGGGGTAAATGAGCAGTTCTTC. Protein: CASSWQGVNEQFF.

The V call is TRBV6-5, the J call TRBJ2-1; possible D gene TRBD2, 5 bases. The ends were cut back, 4 bases at V and 5 bases at J, with 18 bases in the middle. Germline CDR1 is MNHEY and CDR2 is SVGAGI. CDR3 length: 16 amino acids. CDR3 DNA: TGTGCCAGCAGTTCCTTACTGGGAGTGGGCCACAATGAGCAGTTCTTC. Its protein is CASSSLLGVGHNEQFF.

J is TRBJ1-5 and V is TRBV10-3; 7 bases are a match to TRBD1. Germline CDR1 reads ENHRY; CDR2 reads SYGVKD. V gave up 4 bases and J gave up 4 bases; unmatched junction bases: 1. The CDR3 has 13 amino acids. The CDR3 reads CAISVTGNQPQHF. DNA for the CDR3: TGTGCCATCAGTGTGACAGGGAATCAGCCCCAGCATTTT.

This clone was detected only a few times. The rearrangement joins TRBV5-1 to TRBJ2-3, with D perhaps TRBD1 (5 bases). Per germline, CDR1 SGHRS and CDR2 YFSETQ. V lost 1 base to trimming and J lost 0 bases, with 6 bases between them. This CDR3 is 14 amino acids long. The CDR3 loop is CASSLTGSTDTQYF. The CDR3 nucleotides are TGCGCCAGCAGCTTGACAGGAAGCACAGATACGCAGTATTTT.

J is TRBJ2-3 and V is TRBV6-4; 13 bases are shared with TRBD2. The CDR3 has 19 amino acids. The germline gives CDR1 MRHNA, CDR2 SNTAGT. With 0 bases clipped from V and 3 bases from J, the junction kept 9 bases outside the gene matches. The CDR3, as DNA: TGTGCCAGCAGTGACTCGTCAACTAGCGGGGGGGCTGCGACAGATACGCAGTATTTT. Its protein product is CASSDSSTSGGAATDTQYF.

This clone has a single count. The chain joins TRBV6-5 to TRBJ2-5, with a weak D call TRBD1 (5 bases). V lost 7 bases to trimming and J lost 4 bases, with 7 bases between them. The germline gives CDR1 MNHEY, CDR2 SVGAGI. The CDR3 consists of 11 residues. The CDR3 DNA sequence: TGTGCCAGCAAGCAGGGAGAGACCCAGTACTTC. This sequence encodes CASKQGETQYF.

V usage is TRBV4-2 and J usage is TRBJ1-5; D is undetermined. The CDR3 is 16 residues long. The germline CDR1 and CDR2 sequences are LGHNA and YNFKEQ. Trimming removed 0 bases from V and 7 bases from J, with 16 bases in between. CDR3 coding DNA: TGTGCCAGCAGCCAAGAAAGGACCGGGGAGGGACAGCCCCAGCATTTT. It translates to CASSQERTGEGQPQHF.

The J gene is TRBJ2-3, the V gene TRBV7-6; TRBD2 agrees at 9 bases. Germline assignment: CDR1 SGHVS and CDR2 FNYEAQ. The CDR3 consists of 17 residues. V dropped 4 bases and J dropped 3; count of bases not matched to a gene: 11. CDR3 DNA sequence: TGTGCCAGCAGCTCCGAACTAGCGGGCGGTCTAACAGATACGCAGTATTTT. Protein product: CASSSELAGGLTDTQYF.

The chain employs TRBV7-6 and TRBJ1-1, with 11 bases fitting TRBD1. This CDR3 is 17 amino acids long. V gave up 5 bases and J gave up 3 bases; unmatched junction bases: 11. CDR1 and CDR2 from the germline V gene are SGHVS and FNYEAQ. CDR3 bases: TGTGCCAGCAGCCGACGGACAGGGGGCTATGTCGACACTGAAGCTTTCTTT. Its translation is CASSRRTGGYVDTEAFF.

The V and J genes are TRBV15 and TRBJ2-2; D gene uncertain. CDR3 length: 16 residues. The V gene's germline CDR1 is LNHNV and CDR2 YYDKDF (reference sequence). Trimming removed 3 bases from V and 1 base from J, with 12 bases in between. CDR3 amino acids: CATSRGPVKNTGELFF. The CDR3 DNA follows: TGTGCCACCAGCAGGGGCCCTGTCAAGAACACCGGGGAGCTGTTTTTT.

This chain joins TRBV29-1 and TRBJ1-1; the D gene is possibly TRBD1 (6 bases). Germline loops: CDR1 SQVTM, CDR2 ANQGSEA. Trimming left V 7 bases short and J 0 bases short, with 12 bases between. The CDR3 length is 13 residues. The CDR3 is CSGGGGLNTEAFF. DNA of the CDR3: TGCAGCGGGGGGGGCGGATTGAACACTGAAGCTTTCTTT.

The V call is TRBV6-5, the J call TRBJ2-2; possibly TRBD2 for D (6 bases). The CDR3 is made up of 12 amino acids. V gave up 7 bases and J gave up 5 bases, with 8 bases separating them. From germline, CDR1 is MNHEY and CDR2 SVGAGI. The CDR3: CASKGGTGELFF. The CDR3 coding sequence is TGTGCCAGCAAAGGAGGGACCGGGGAGCTGTTTTTT.

The chain links TRBV7-2 to TRBJ2-1, with 7 nucleotides matching TRBD2. Germline V lookup: CDR1 SGHTA, CDR2 FQGNSA. V lost 3 bases, J lost 6 bases, and 14 bases stayed unmatched. There are 17 residues in the CDR3. For the CDR3, the DNA is TGTGCCAGCAGCTTTTTTGGAGGGAGGGGATCAGGCAATGAGCAGTTCTTC. Its protein product is CASSFFGGRGSGNEQFF.

The chain employs TRBV9 and TRBJ2-1; TRBD2 aligns across 14 bases. The CDR3 is 16 amino acids. Per the germline V gene, CDR1 is SGDLS and CDR2 is YYNGEE. V shed 4 bases, J shed 9 bases, and the junction held 9 bases outside the gene matches. The CDR3 sequence: CASSRYGTSGSGEQFF. CDR3 sequence (DNA): TGTGCCAGCAGCAGATACGGGACTAGCGGGAGTGGTGAGCAGTTCTTC.

The chain is built from TRBV7-2 and TRBJ2-7; tentatively, D is TRBD1 (5 bases). Trimming took off 0 bases at V and 10 bases at J, with 13 bases between the two ends. This CDR3 region has 13 residues. CDR1 and CDR2 from the germline V gene are SGHTA and FQGNSA. The CDR3 DNA follows: TGTGCCAGCAGCTTAGCGGGGCCCTCACTACAGTACTTC. The encoded protein is CASSLAGPSLQYF.

This sequence joins TRBV19 and TRBJ1-2; 10 bases line up with TRBD1. The CDR3 loop spans 15 amino acids. Trimming at V came to 8 bases and at J to 1 base, leaving 7 bases not matched to a gene. Germline V gene sequence: CDR1 LNHDA, CDR2 SQIVND (reference sequence). CDR3: CASADRGDFNYGYTF. For the CDR3, the DNA is TGTGCCAGTGCGGACAGGGGGGATTTTAACTATGGCTACACCTTC.

The chain uses TRBV30 and TRBJ2-7; a weak D match, TRBD2 (6 bases). Germline V CDR1 and CDR2: GTSNPN, SVGIG (reference sequence). The CDR3 contains 15 residues. V lost 2 bases and J 0 bases, leaving 14 bases between the germline ends. For the CDR3, the DNA is TGTGCCTGGAGTCCGCTGCGGGGAAGCTCCTACGAGCAGTACTTC. Amino acids: CAWSPLRGSSYEQYF.

This clone has more than one count but fewer than ten. The chain carries TRBV4-2 and TRBJ1-6; 9 bases line up with TRBD1. Germline assignment: CDR1 LGHNA and CDR2 YNFKEQ. V gave up 0 bases and J gave up 10 bases; unmatched junction bases: 7. The CDR3 consists of 16 residues. The chain's CDR3 is CASSQDLGTGNSPLHF. The CDR3 region has the DNA TGTGCCAGCAGCCAAGACCTCGGGACAGGGAACTCACCCCTCCACTTT.

A note on this clone: This CDR3 is also generated by other DNA sequences in the sample. The chain links TRBV5-1 to TRBJ2-7; no clear D gene. The germline CDR1 and CDR2 sequences are SGHRS and YFSETQ. There are 11 residues in the CDR3. Trimming took 3 bases from V and 3 from J, leaving 4 bases between them. For the CDR3, the DNA is TGCGCCAGCAGCTCGAGCTACGAGCAGTACTTC. Translation gives CASSSSYEQYF.

The V gene is TRBV29-1, the J gene TRBJ2-7; the match to TRBD1 covers 7 bases. The CDR3 length is 13 residues. V was pared by 6 bases and J by 2 bases, with 7 bases of the junction left unmatched. CDR1 and CDR2 from the germline V gene are SQVTM and ANQGSEA. CDR3 DNA sequence: TGCAGCGTCCAGGGGGTTCCGACCTACGAGCAGTACTTC. It yields the protein CSVQGVPTYEQYF.

This clone was counted many times. The CDR3 bases are TGTGCCAGCAGTTTAGTCCAGCGGGGGTCCTACAATGAGCAGTTCTTC. This translates into CASSLVQRGSYNEQFF. This chain joins TRBV27 and TRBJ2-1; 8 nucleotides align to TRBD2. Germline V gene lookup returns CDR1 MNHEY and CDR2 SMNVEV (reference sequence). V trimming: 2 bases; J trimming: 1 base; junction bases outside the gene matches: 4. The CDR3 consists of 16 residues.

The genes are TRBV19 and TRBJ1-2; D call uncertain. Trimming stripped 8 bases from V and 6 bases from J, with 10 bases between. Germline CDR1 reads LNHDA; CDR2 reads SQIVND (reference sequence). The CDR3 is 11 residues long. Here the CDR3 reads CASFGSNGYTF. The CDR3 DNA is TGTGCCAGTTTCGGGAGCAATGGCTACACCTTC.

The chain uses TRBV5-1 and TRBJ2-7; TRBD1 aligns across 8 bases. This CDR3 comprises 15 residues. Unmatched junction bases numbered 4, after V lost 0 bases and J lost 2 bases. Germline V gives CDR1 SGHRS, CDR2 YFSETQ. The CDR3 sequence is CASSLVPGGPYEQYF. As DNA, the CDR3 is TGCGCCAGCAGCTTGGTCCCAGGGGGCCCCTACGAGCAGTACTTC. Using reference TRBV5-1 and TRBJ2-7 for the parts outside the CDR3, the full variable domain is KAGVTQTPRYLIKTRGQQVTLSCSPISGHRSVSWYQQTPGQGLQFLFEYFSETQRNKGNFPGRFSGRQFSNSRSEMNVSTLELGDSALYLCASSLVPGGPYEQYFGPGTRLTVT.

This clone was observed a handful of times. The identical CDR3 is also encoded by other nucleotide sequences in the sample. The chain employs TRBV19 and TRBJ1-1; D might be TRBD1 (5 bases). This CDR3 comprises 14 residues. Per germline, CDR1 LNHDA and CDR2 SQIVND (reference sequence). Trimming left V 7 bases short and J 0 bases short, with 12 bases between. CDR3 region: CASKDTAMNTEAFF. Written as DNA, the CDR3 is TGTGCCAGTAAGGACACGGCGATGAACACTGAAGCTTTCTTT.

The chain couples TRBV19 to TRBJ2-1; weak D call: TRBD2 (6 bases). Germline V gene lookup returns CDR1 LNHDA and CDR2 SQIVND (reference sequence). The CDR3 extends over 16 amino acids. The germline V and J ends were trimmed by 1 base and 0 bases, with 10 bases remaining between them. The CDR3 DNA follows: TGTGCCAGTAGTATAGGGGACGGGAGCTCCTACAATGAGCAGTTCTTC. Amino acid sequence: CASSIGDGSSYNEQFF.

The chain employs TRBV6-1 and TRBJ2-7; D is unresolved. Trimming cost V 6 bases and J 3 bases, with 12 bases left between them. CDR3 length equals 13 residues. Germline lookup yields CDR1 MNHNS and CDR2 SASEGT. The CDR3 spells CASSSLGDYEQYF. As DNA, the CDR3 is TGTGCCAGCAGCTCCCTAGGCGACTACGAGCAGTACTTC.

The DNA for the CDR3 is TGTGCCAGCTCACCACGGATGGGGGAGGAATATGGCTACACCTTC. Encoded protein: CASSPRMGEEYGYTF. This chain links TRBV18 with TRBJ1-2, with D perhaps matching TRBD1 (5 bases). The CDR3 extends over 15 amino acids. The ends were cut back, 1 base at V and 5 bases at J, with 14 bases in the middle. Germline CDR1 is KGHSH and CDR2 is LQKENI.

The chain carries TRBV6-6 and TRBJ2-2, with TRBD2 as a possible D gene (5 bases). The V gene lost 8 bases and the J gene lost 2 bases, with 6 bases spanning the gap. This CDR3 comprises 12 residues. CDR1 is MNHNY and CDR2 is SVGAGI in the germline V gene (reference sequence). The CDR3, as DNA: TGTGCCAGCGGAGGAAACACCGGGGAGCTGTTTTTT. Protein: CASGGNTGELFF.